Below are 19 T cell receptor beta chains sequenced from a single sample in a study of T-cell reconstitution after alpha-beta-depleted transplantation in children. Preparation of the TCRbeta library used unique molecular identifiers. TCRdb passed the PCR reads through MiXCR, listing each CDR3 protein once. This sample carries about 900,000 distinct CDR3 sequences, about 29% of them seen once, and the ten largest clones take about 28%. Sequencing was performed on PBMCs, mostly from graft donor cells, taken 360 days after TCRalphabeta/CD19-depleted stem cell transplant. The receptor set was obtained from a boy younger than two who had a stem cell transplant for SCID, so the T cells may come from the graft donor.

This sequence joins TRBV6-2 or TRBV6-3 and TRBJ2-5; 9 positions match TRBD1. The V segment lost 5 bases and the J segment 0 bases; nucleotides outside the gene matches: 10. The germline CDR1 and CDR2 sequences are MNHEY and SVGEGT. The CDR3 has 17 amino acids. The CDR3 loop reads CASSPRTGGNNQETQYF. In DNA, the CDR3 is TGTGCCAGCAGTCCCCGTACAGGGGGCAATAACCAAGAGACCCAGTACTTC.

This clonotype was seen more than once but under ten times. The chain combines TRBV4-1 with TRBJ2-2; D remains unclear. Per the germline V gene, CDR1 is MGHRA and CDR2 is YSYEKL. This CDR3 is 17 amino acids long. V lost 0 bases and J 0 bases, leaving 11 bases between the germline ends. The CDR3 sequence is CASSQDFKGPNTGELFF. CDR3 sequence (DNA): TGCGCCAGCAGCCAAGATTTTAAGGGTCCGAACACCGGGGAGCTGTTTTTT.

This chain links TRBV6-5 with TRBJ1-1, with D perhaps TRBD1 (5 bases). CDR3 size: 12 residues. Germline V CDR1 and CDR2: MNHEY, SVGAGI. Trimming stripped 0 bases from V and 10 bases from J, with 9 bases between. CDR3 coding DNA: TGTGCCAGCAGTTACTCGCAGGGTCGAGCTTTCTTT. Amino acids: CASSYSQGRAFF.

V usage is TRBV6-5 and J usage is TRBJ2-7; 7 nucleotides line up with TRBD2. V lost 0 bases, J lost 1 base, and 9 bases stayed unmatched. This CDR3 region has 17 residues. Germline V gives CDR1 MNHEY, CDR2 SVGAGI. CDR3 sequence reads: CASSYSKARGFSYEQYF. The CDR3 DNA is TGTGCCAGCAGTTACTCGAAGGCGCGGGGGTTTTCCTACGAGCAGTACTTC.

The chain has TRBV28 and TRBJ2-5; D is undetermined. Trimming stripped 4 bases from V and 4 bases from J, with 19 bases between. The CDR3 sequence is 16 residues long. Germline CDR1 MDHEN, CDR2 SYDVKM. CDR3 residues: CASSSQTDGFLETQYF. The DNA for the CDR3 is TGTGCCAGCAGTTCCCAGACCGACGGCTTTCTAGAGACCCAGTACTTC. The full variable domain, in which reference TRBV28 and TRBJ2-5 provide the parts outside the CDR3, is DVKVTQSSRYLVKRTGEKVFLECVQDMDHENMFWYRQDPGLGLRLIYFSYDVKMKEKGDIPEGYSVSREKKERFSLILESASTNQTSMYLCASSSQTDGFLETQYFGPGTRLLVL.

This rearrangement joins TRBV6-2 or TRBV6-3 to TRBJ2-2; 9 bases line up with TRBD1. Germline values: CDR1 MNHEY, CDR2 SVGEGT. Trimming removed 6 bases from V and 6 bases from J; junction bases left unmatched: 11. This CDR3 spans 16 amino acids. The CDR3 protein is CASSYQMDRGAGELFF. CDR3 DNA: TGTGCCAGCAGCTATCAGATGGACAGGGGAGCCGGGGAGCTGTTTTTT.

This clonotype was observed at least ten times. The chain couples TRBV12-3 or TRBV12-4 to TRBJ2-3, with D perhaps TRBD1 (6 bases). The CDR3 runs to 16 residues. The germline V and J ends were trimmed by 3 bases and 0 bases, with 13 bases remaining between them. Written as DNA, the CDR3 is TGTGCCAGCAGTTTTTTGCAGGGGCTTAGCACAGATACGCAGTATTTT. Translation: CASSFLQGLSTDTQYF.

This clonotype was counted many times. This chain joins TRBV5-1 and TRBJ2-3; 7 positions agree with TRBD1. The CDR3 runs 14 residues. The ends lost 4 bases at V and 2 bases at J; junction bases unmatched: 4. Germline V gene sequence: CDR1 SGHRS, CDR2 YFSETQ. The CDR3 reads CASSRDSTTDTQYF. DNA of the CDR3: TGCGCCAGCAGCCGGGACAGTACCACAGATACGCAGTATTTT.

This chain links TRBV4-1 with TRBJ2-6; D is uncertain. Per the germline V gene, CDR1 is MGHRA and CDR2 is YSYEKL. Trimming removed 2 bases from V and 0 bases from J, with 8 bases in between. This CDR3 spans 16 amino acids. The CDR3 spells CASSQPPSSGANVLTF. The CDR3 nucleotides are TGCGCCAGCAGCCAACCTCCCTCCTCTGGGGCCAACGTCCTGACTTTC.

This clonotype turned up a few times. This chain links TRBV28 with TRBJ1-1; TRBD1 is a possible D gene (5 bases). From germline, CDR1 is MDHEN and CDR2 SYDVKM. Trimming took off 1 base at V and 0 bases at J, with 9 bases between the two ends. The CDR3 is 15 amino acids. This chain's CDR3 is CASSLYQGVNTEAFF. For the CDR3, the DNA is TGTGCCAGCAGTTTATACCAGGGAGTGAACACTGAAGCTTTCTTT.

V and J are TRBV6-5 and TRBJ1-2; 11 nucleotides agree with TRBD1. Germline V lookup: CDR1 MNHEY, CDR2 SVGAGI. The CDR3 is made up of 16 amino acids. J gave up 2 bases and V 7 bases, and 9 bases lay outside the gene matches. DNA for the CDR3: TGTGCCAGCACCCTGGGACAGGGGGAGTTGAACTATGGCTACACCTTC. It specifies CASTLGQGELNYGYTF.

The chain has TRBV5-1 and TRBJ2-1; 7 nucleotides align to TRBD1. The CDR3 totals 14 residues. Germline V gives CDR1 SGHRS, CDR2 YFSETQ. V was pared by 1 base and J by 7 bases, with 5 bases of the junction left unmatched. CDR3 residues: CASSLPTGENEQFF. The CDR3 DNA follows: TGCGCCAGCAGCTTGCCCACAGGGGAAAATGAGCAGTTCTTC.

This clonotype was counted a few times. The chain carries TRBV19 and TRBJ2-1; the D gene is possibly TRBD1 (6 bases). The CDR3 loop spans 14 amino acids. The V gene lost 3 bases and the J gene lost 4 bases, with 10 bases spanning the gap. Germline CDR1 is LNHDA and CDR2 is SQIVND (reference sequence). The CDR3 region has the DNA TGTGCCAGTAGTATGTTGGGACATTACAATGAGCAGTTCTTC. Protein sequence: CASSMLGHYNEQFF.

This chain links TRBV24-1 with TRBJ2-5; 8 bases match TRBD2. V trimming: 4 bases; J trimming: 5 bases; junction bases outside the gene matches: 8. CDR1 KGHDR and CDR2 SFDVKD come from the germline V gene. CDR3 size: 15 residues. The CDR3 sequence: CATSDASGGIETQYF. CDR3 DNA: TGTGCCACCAGTGACGCCAGCGGGGGTATTGAGACCCAGTACTTC.

This clonotype has a handful of counts. The V and J genes are TRBV5-1 and TRBJ2-3; D is ambiguous. The CDR3 is 15 amino acids. V lost 1 base, J lost 0 bases, and 9 bases lay in between. Germline CDR1 and CDR2: SGHRS and YFSETQ. The CDR3 nucleotides read TGCGCCAGCAGCTTGCAAGATACTAGCACAGATACGCAGTATTTT. This gives the protein CASSLQDTSTDTQYF. Full variable domain (rest looked up from reference TRBV5-1 and TRBJ2-3): KAGVTQTPRYLIKTRGQQVTLSCSPISGHRSVSWYQQTPGQGLQFLFEYFSETQRNKGNFPGRFSGRQFSNSRSEMNVSTLELGDSALYLCASSLQDTSTDTQYFGPGTRLTVL.

The chain employs TRBV5-6 and TRBJ2-1; tentative D call: TRBD1 (6 bases). Germline lookup yields CDR1 SGHDT and CDR2 YYEEEE. Trimming removed 3 bases at V and 3 bases at J, with 19 bases between. This CDR3 is built from 17 residues. The CDR3 loop is CASSSLGGRGDYNEQFF. In DNA form, the CDR3 reads TGTGCCAGCAGCTCCCTCGGCGGCAGGGGAGACTACAATGAGCAGTTCTTC.

The chain recombines TRBV3-1 with TRBJ1-1; D is perhaps TRBD1 (5 bases). CDR1 LGHDT and CDR2 YNNKEL come from the germline V gene (reference sequence). Trimming took off 0 bases at V and 4 bases at J, with 12 bases between the two ends. The CDR3 sequence is 15 residues long. The CDR3 nucleotides are TGTGCCAGCAGCCAAGACAGGGTTTTGGGCACTGAAGCTTTCTTT. It yields the protein CASSQDRVLGTEAFF.

The CDR3 loop reads CASSFGGSQPQHF. CDR3 DNA sequence: TGTGCCAGCAGCTTCGGGGGATCCCAGCCCCAGCATTTT. The gene calls are TRBV5-6 and TRBJ1-5, with a weak D call TRBD1 (5 bases). Germline loops: CDR1 SGHDT, CDR2 YYEEEE. The CDR3 spans 13 residues. V was shortened by 2 bases and J by 7 bases, with 10 bases between the two germline ends. Full variable domain (remainder filled in from reference TRBV5-6 and TRBJ1-5): DAGVTQSPTHLIKTRGQQVTLRCSPKSGHDTVSWYQQALGQGPQFIFQYYEEEERQRGNFPDRFSGHQFPNYSSELNVNALLLGDSALYLCASSFGGSQPQHFGDGTRLSIL.

This chain links TRBV27 with TRBJ2-1, with D tentatively TRBD2 (6 bases). The ends were cut back, 2 bases at V and 8 bases at J, with 19 bases in the middle. Germline V CDR1 and CDR2: MNHEY, SMNVEV (reference sequence). This CDR3 spans 16 amino acids. The CDR3 coding sequence is TGTGCCAGCAGTTTAGGTGCGGGACTGCTGGGCCATGAGCAGTTCTTC. Protein: CASSLGAGLLGHEQFF.